This TCR beta chain derives from a study of cytomegalovirus exposure and HLA in healthy donors. The V segment lost 2 bases and the J segment 7 bases; nucleotides outside the gene matches: 6. The CDR3 covers 15 residues. Germline V gene sequence: CDR1 SGHTA, CDR2 FQGTGA. PCR was performed using 60 Vbeta and 13 Jbeta primers. Generated by immunoSEQ multiplex PCR, the TCRdb table keeps only in-frame clones and is missing some. The table includes about 180,000 clones, over 75% detected once. This TCR was recovered from a woman in her fifties or sixties in good health and CMV-seronegative. The sample consisted of PBMCs. The chain carries TRBV7-3 and TRBJ2-1; TRBD2 aligns across 9 bases. CDR3 in amino acids: CASSLWLAGTNEQFF. CDR3 sequence (DNA): TGTGCCAGCAGCTTATGGCTAGCGGGAACGAATGAGCAGTTCTTC. Full variable domain (outside the CDR3, taken from reference TRBV7-3 and TRBJ2-1): GAGVSQTPSNKVTEKGKYVELRCDPISGHTALYWYRQSLGQGPEFLIYFQGTGAADDSGLPNDRFFAVRPEGSVSTLKIQRTERGDSAVYLCASSLWLAGTNEQFFGPGTRLTVL.